A single sample gave rise to the 21 T cell receptor beta chains below, sequenced in a study of T cells expressing NK-cell markers. Using the 5' RACE reads, TCRdb records one entry per CDR3 protein without DNA. The sample features about 3,400 distinct CDR3 sequences, with 80% to 90% in its top ten. The material sequenced was blood T cells: a sorted CD56 or NKG2C T cell subset, CD4+ or CD8+ T cells, or bulk PBMC T cells (not recorded which). These receptors originate from a man aged 18 to 69 in good health.

The chain is built from TRBV15 and TRBJ2-3. Germline V gene data show CDR1 as LNHNV and CDR2 as YYDKDF (reference sequence). The CDR3 extends over 15 amino acids. The CDR3: CATSRFPDRTDTQYF.

The CDR3 protein is CASSSGTDPQGAKNIQYF. The J gene is TRBJ2-4, the V gene TRBV6-2 or TRBV6-3; no DNA is available, so the TRBD2 call from TCRdb remains unchecked. In germline, CDR1 is MNHEY, CDR2 SVGEGT. This CDR3 spans 18 amino acids.

The rearrangement links TRBV15 to TRBJ1-3. This CDR3 spans 14 amino acids. Germline CDR1 and CDR2: LNHNV and YYDKDF (reference sequence). This CDR3 is CATSRGLNGNTIYF.

The chain combines TRBV4-2 with TRBJ2-3; TCRdb's D call of TRBD2 is untestable without DNA. The length of the CDR3 is 17 residues. Germline values: CDR1 LGHNA, CDR2 YNFKEQ. The CDR3 reads CASSQGNGGRLADTQYF.

V usage is TRBV7-9 and J usage is TRBJ2-3; TCRdb's D gene call, TRBD1, goes unchecked for lack of DNA. CDR1 is SEHNR, CDR2 FQNEAQ, per germline (reference sequence). The CDR3 is 16 amino acids. The CDR3 loop is CASSLFRGGSTDTQYF.

V gene TRBV18 combines with J gene TRBJ2-1. The CDR3 loop spans 15 amino acids. The germline gives CDR1 KGHSH, CDR2 LQKENI. CDR3 amino acids: CASSPPGYGDNEQFF.

The chain is built from TRBV11-2 and TRBJ2-3; TCRdb gives TRBD2 as the D gene, but with no DNA this cannot be confirmed. From germline, CDR1 is SGHAT and CDR2 FQNNGV. The CDR3 extends over 18 amino acids. The CDR3 sequence: CASSLGVRASGRIDTQYF.

The chain recombines TRBV12-3 or TRBV12-4 with TRBJ1-1. This CDR3 is 15 amino acids long. CDR3 in amino acids: CASSSWGPTNTEAFF.

The chain has TRBV9 and TRBJ2-5; the TRBD2 assignment by TCRdb is unverifiable without DNA. The CDR3 totals 16 residues. The germline gives CDR1 SGDLS, CDR2 YYNGEE. The CDR3 sequence is CASSVEPGRAGETQYF.

The rearrangement links TRBV24-1 to TRBJ2-1; with no DNA, the TCRdb D assignment of TRBD1 cannot be verified. CDR1 is KGHDR and CDR2 is SFDVKD in the germline V gene. CDR3 size: 17 residues. The CDR3 protein is CATSDSLGTGSYNEQFF.

The chain combines TRBV28 with TRBJ2-1. CDR1 is MDHEN and CDR2 is SYDVKM in the germline V gene. This CDR3 is built from 15 residues. CDR3 sequence: CASSFTVSSYNEQFF. The variable domain in full, with the rest retrieved from reference TRBV28 and TRBJ2-1, is DVKVTQSSRYLVKRTGEKVFLECVQDMDHENMFWYRQDPGLGLRLIYFSYDVKMKEKGDIPEGYSVSREKKERFSLILESASTNQTSMYLCASSFTVSSYNEQFFGPGTRLTVL.

The J gene is TRBJ1-5, the V gene TRBV28; the D gene TCRdb calls, TRBD1, cannot be checked with no DNA. The CDR3 is 15 residues long. Germline V gene lookup returns CDR1 MDHEN and CDR2 SYDVKM. This CDR3 is CASRTGTGGDQPQHF.

V usage is TRBV7-9 and J usage is TRBJ2-7; TCRdb designates TRBD2, a call that cannot be tested without DNA. CDR1 SEHNR and CDR2 FQNEAQ come from the germline V gene (reference sequence). This CDR3 is built from 15 residues. CDR3 sequence reads: CASSFLAGGLDEQYF.

The chain uses TRBV5-1 and TRBJ2-1. The CDR3 runs to 13 residues. The germline CDR1 and CDR2 sequences are SGHRS and YFSETQ. The chain's CDR3 is CASSEAPYNEQFF. The whole variable domain, remainder taken from reference TRBV5-1 and TRBJ2-1, is KAGVTQTPRYLIKTRGQQVTLSCSPISGHRSVSWYQQTPGQGLQFLFEYFSETQRNKGNFPGRFSGRQFSNSRSEMNVSTLELGDSALYLCASSEAPYNEQFFGPGTRLTVL.

The chain is built from TRBV7-9 and TRBJ2-1. Germline loops: CDR1 SEHNR, CDR2 FQNEAQ (reference sequence). The CDR3 totals 13 residues. The CDR3 sequence: CASSFASYNEQFF.

This chain connects TRBV24-1 to TRBJ2-2; the D call from TCRdb, TRBD1, cannot be confirmed without DNA. The CDR3 has 16 amino acids. Germline CDR1 and CDR2: KGHDR and SFDVKD. This CDR3 is CATSDPGQGATGELFF.

The chain employs TRBV20-1 and TRBJ2-6. This CDR3 has 17 amino acids. CDR1 DFQATT and CDR2 SNEGSKA come from the germline V gene (reference sequence). The CDR3 protein is CSARDQTASSGANVLTF.

The V and J genes are TRBV4-1 and TRBJ2-1; no DNA is available, so the TRBD2 call from TCRdb remains unchecked. This CDR3 is 16 amino acids long. Germline CDR1 MGHRA, CDR2 YSYEKL. The chain's CDR3 is CASSHEGQTLYNEQFF.

The chain couples TRBV2 to TRBJ2-7; checking the TCRdb D call of TRBD1 is not possible without DNA. Germline loops: CDR1 SNHLY, CDR2 FYNNEI. The CDR3 runs to 13 residues. CDR3 in amino acids: CASRQGPSYEQYF. The variable domain in full, completed from reference TRBV2 and TRBJ2-7, reads EPEVTQTPSHQVTQMGQEVILRCVPISNHLYFYWYRQILGQKVEFLVSFYNNEISEKSEIFDDQFSVERPDGSNFTLKIRSTKLEDSAMYFCASRQGPSYEQYFGPGTRLTVT.

This sequence joins TRBV28 and TRBJ2-1; with no DNA, the TCRdb D assignment of TRBD1 cannot be verified. Germline assignment: CDR1 MDHEN and CDR2 SYDVKM. The CDR3 consists of 12 residues. The CDR3 reads CATQGGDNEQFF.

This chain links TRBV6-2 or TRBV6-3 with TRBJ2-1; TCRdb proposes TRBD2, but this gene call is untestable without DNA. This CDR3 contains 13 residues. Germline assignment: CDR1 MNHEY and CDR2 SVGEGT. The CDR3 is CASSPYRARGEFF.